This T cell receptor (beta chain) was captured in a study of blood T cell repertoires in COVID-19. At the level of the study: Acute and convalescent COVID-19 specimens originated in the United States, Italy and Spain.

In this sample, this clone turned up a few times. Using immunoSEQ multiplex PCR, the repertoire was profiled, and TCRdb retains in-frame clones only, with some absent. The top ten hold approximately 2% of the sample, which has 40,000 to 50,000 clones, 86% seen once. The V gene lost 5 bases and the J gene lost 1 base, with 9 bases spanning the gap. This CDR3 spans 13 amino acids. Germline V gene lookup returns CDR1 MNHEY and CDR2 SMNVEV (reference sequence). Sequenced sample: peripheral blood. The origin of this receptor is a woman in her sixties or seventies with acute or convalescent COVID-19. The chain combines TRBV27 with TRBJ2-7; D gene uncertain. DNA for the CDR3: TGTGCCAGCAGTACCAGGAAATCCTACGAGCAGTACTTC. Residues: CASSTRKSYEQYF.